The rows below give T cell receptor beta chains drawn from one sample of a study of beta chain features in type 1 diabetes. TCRdb's copy holds only in-frame clones and misses some; the assay was immunoSEQ multiplex PCR. This table has about 140,000 clones, 6.9% appearing once. The specimen was central memory CD4+ T cells from blood. These receptors were obtained from a woman aged 25 to 39 in good health. CDR3s leave out the opening cysteine and the closing phenylalanine or tryptophan.

J: TRBJ2-1; V: TRBV11-2; CDR3: ASSLDRGRMDEQF
J: TRBJ2-1; V: TRBV9; CDR3: ASSVGLALAGDNEQF
J: TRBJ2-7; V: TRBV5-6; CDR3: ASSLFRGQGITYEQY
J: TRBJ2-2; V: TRBV2; CDR3: ASTALGTHTGELF
J: TRBJ2-1; V: TRBV7-2; CDR3: ASSRGLAGTSDNEQF
J: TRBJ2-1; V: TRBV11-3; CDR3: ASSLAWGTQNEQF
J: TRBJ2-7; V: TRBV4-2; CDR3: ASSQGQGAYEQY
J: TRBJ2-7; V: TRBV25-1; CDR3: ASSELSSGGQY
J: TRBJ2-7; V: TRBV5-4; CDR3: ASSSRFTYEQY
J: TRBJ2-1; V: TRBV9; CDR3: ASSVAGTSGWDEQF
J: TRBJ1-5; V: TRBV2; CDR3: ASSIQFNQPQH
J: TRBJ2-3; V: TRBV25-1; CDR3: ASRRADTQY
J: TRBJ2-2; V: TRBV7-2; CDR3: ASSQRGGRTGELF
J: TRBJ1-4; V: TRBV5-4; CDR3: ASSLDRTNEKLF
J: TRBJ2-7; V: TRBV29-1; CDR3: SVEGGVAGLYEQY
J: TRBJ2-2; V: TRBV29-1; CDR3: SVRQGAGGELF
J: TRBJ2-7; V: TRBV11-2; CDR3: ASSSLAGGPVGQY
J: TRBJ2-1; V: TRBV5-1; CDR3: ASSLDDFYWQF
J: TRBJ1-1; V: TRBV7-2; CDR3: ASSVHDPGQGVAF
J: TRBJ1-1; V: TRBV7-2; CDR3: ASSFQVSSTEAF
J: TRBJ1-1; V: TRBV14; CDR3: ASSQSGTANTEAF
J: TRBJ2-1; V: TRBV5-1; CDR3: ASSPVIGSGSYYNEQF
J: TRBJ2-3; V: TRBV28; CDR3: ASSTWGQTTDTQY
J: TRBJ2-7; V: TRBV7-5; CDR3: ASTPTGNEQY
J: TRBJ2-4; V: TRBV28; CDR3: ASSFGVYRTKNIQY
J: TRBJ2-3; V: TRBV29-1; CDR3: SLGLADTDTQY
J: TRBJ2-7; V: TRBV6-5; CDR3: ASSYSSEGAWEQY
J: TRBJ2-5; V: TRBV7-2; CDR3: ASSFGGKETQY
J: TRBJ2-7; V: TRBV13; CDR3: ASSLGRRGGPSEQY
J: TRBJ2-1; V: TRBV28; CDR3: ASRRDHYNEQF
J: TRBJ1-5; V: TRBV2; CDR3: ASKGAYGEGASQPQH
J: TRBJ2-7; V: TRBV5-6; CDR3: ASSRGGYEQY
J: TRBJ1-2; V: TRBV13; CDR3: ASSLGQHRDIRGYT
J: TRBJ2-7; V: TRBV18; CDR3: ASSPSETVYSYEQY
J: TRBJ2-3; V: TRBV6-5; CDR3: ASNELGSTDTQY
J: TRBJ2-4; V: TRBV29-1; CDR3: SDLAGGRNIQY
J: TRBJ2-1; V: TRBV4-2; CDR3: ASSQAGTGVDEQF
J: TRBJ1-3; V: TRBV29-1; CDR3: SVELQGSDTIY
J: TRBJ1-5; V: TRBV7-8; CDR3: ASSVTGDSNQPQH
J: TRBJ1-2; V: TRBV28; CDR3: ASISGWGYGYT
J: TRBJ2-3; V: TRBV7-3; CDR3: ASSLQSLDTQY
J: TRBJ2-1; V: TRBV2; CDR3: ASSDSGTRGNEQF
J: TRBJ1-2; V: TRBV19; CDR3: ASSIRDRGRGYT
J: TRBJ2-5; V: TRBV19; CDR3: ASSPGTSGRGETQY
J: TRBJ1-2; V: TRBV6-1; CDR3: ASSGPGQGTGYT
J: TRBJ2-7; V: TRBV28; CDR3: ASSYPVQGGYEQY
J: TRBJ2-3; V: TRBV18; CDR3: ASSLAGTGPDTQY
J: TRBJ2-7; V: TRBV29-1; CDR3: SVQRGYEQY
J: TRBJ2-7; V: TRBV6-1; CDR3: ASRDSPYEQY
J: TRBJ2-7; V: TRBV5-1; CDR3: ASSLSGVYEQY
J: TRBJ1-5; V: TRBV11-2; CDR3: ASSLHGQQPQH